This T cell receptor beta chain was obtained from a study of human T cells and chemical hapten exposure. Study-level results: The immune response of these alopecia patients might not match healthy individuals'.

This clonotype came up many times. Its antigen is currently unknown. TCRdb recomputed calls from the RACE reads with MiXCR, one row per CDR3 protein. The sample has about 61,000 distinct CDR3 sequences, approximately 7% seen once; the top ten hold over 1.5%. The germline gives CDR1 MGHRA, CDR2 YSYEKL. The CDR3 has 13 residues. The V and J ends lost 4 bases and 8 bases respectively, with 13 bases between them. Noted time point: pre-sensitization, week 0. The treatment here: therapeutic diphenylcyclopropenone sensitization with weekly scalp DPC. The template was total RNA from unfractionated whole blood. The source of this sequence is a woman in her 30s with alopecia areata. Some clones in this sample may be carry-over from other donors' samples. The sequencing used whole blood, collected in connection with sensitization to the hapten diphenylcyclopropenone (DPC). V usage is TRBV4-1 and J usage is TRBJ2-3; D is unclear. The CDR3 nucleotides are TGCGCCAGCAGCCTGTATTGGGTAGCTACGCAGTATTTT. Translating it yields CASSLYWVATQYF.